The following is a T cell receptor (beta chain) sequence with its context. This clone came up a few times. This clone's antigen is unknown. Base qualities are not at hand, and no much larger clone is one base apart. The data are from a study of T cell responses to AZD1222 COVID-19 vaccine (dated by TCRdb to the early 2020s). Context from the whole study: AZD1222 recipients given second doses at about 4 weeks or at about 12 weeks were pooled, since spike-specific TCR depth and breadth were not found to differ between the two schedules. TCR sequencing covered more than 230 trial participants: 200 to 220 given two doses of AZD1222 and 26 given two doses of MenACWY control vaccine. Trial participants were enrolled by age into subgroups of 18-55, 56-69 and 70-plus years, and 148, 28 and 57 TCR-sequenced participants, respectively, were included in these subgroups.

From the germline V gene, CDR1 is MNHEY and CDR2 is SVGAGI. Trimming costs V 2 bases and J 3 bases, and their ends lie 10 bases apart. The CDR3 goes from the cysteine to the phenylalanine over 14 residues. Only the CDR3 region is kept as DNA, spanning 42 bases read in frame from base 1. What the time point label conveys for this sample: baseline before first vaccination. The vaccinee samples were drawn from two UK trials, COV001 and COV002, one of which was a single-blind randomized controlled phase 2/3 trial testing AZD1222 (ChAdOx1 nCoV-19) in healthy adults. For TCRbeta chain sequencing, PBMC samples from trial participants were taken at day 0 and at day 28 after the second dose. The CDR3 regions of human TCRbeta chains were analyzed by immunosequencing. The authors' analysis ran thus. Repertoire TCRs were checked for matches against a reference library of SARS-CoV-2-specific TCRs that had been generated using the MIRA antigen-specificity platform. Breadth was defined as the fraction of unique TCRs that were SARS-CoV-2-associated, and depth was defined as the fraction of total T cells that were SARS-CoV-2-associated. Using the MIRA data, every spike-specific TCR was mapped to the spike region that the TCR reacted to and assigned to either a CD4 or a CD8 class. Log10-transformed breadth and depth values were compared by one-way ANOVA with Sidak's multiple comparisons tests. TCRdb holds this immuneACCESS table with in-frame rearrangements only. Some clones are missing; in checked studies, unresolved V genes explain under half, and the rest has no known cause. The V and J calls and the clone size are those of that table, but D and trimming were determined from the DNA. The sample table shows about 66,000 clones, and 87% are seen once. 15% to 20% of the sample is held by the ten biggest clonotypes.

Paper-wide results and their limitations: Nearly half of unique spike-specific TCRs reportedly recognized epitopes outside regions mutated in the B.1.351 and B.1.1.7 variants. After two AZD1222 doses, spike-specific TCR breadth and depth were significantly higher than at day 0 and than in MenACWY recipients. Participants were mostly white British, with more females than males. The authors suggested clonal diversity may have been underestimated. Because no day 14 peak-response samples were available, the repertoires could be characterized only after the peak T cell response. Only 5 to 7 AZD1222 recipients were SARS-CoV-2 seropositive at baseline, limiting conclusions about previously exposed vaccinees. In the small 56-69-year group, the increase in depth fell short of significance, most likely because of low power. CD4 TCRs associated with the vaccine covered the entire spike protein, and the dominant responses were in regions 160-218 and 743-854.

Specimen: peripheral blood, collected on day 0 of AZD1222 vaccination. This TCR derives from an adult in good health. The chain uses TRBV6-5 and TRBJ1-2; perhaps TRBD1 is the D gene, with 6 bases matching. CDR3 loop: CASSYRDNYYGYTF. The DNA reads TGTGCCAGCAGTTACCGGGACAACTACTATGGCTACACCTTC.